This T cell receptor (beta chain) emerged from a study of T cell repertoires in cytomegalovirus infection. Study overall: Well-studied HLA-B-restricted epitopes and recently identified HLA-C-restricted epitopes of CMV were both used in the study. Indications of both CMV infection and matching HLA type were provided by public TCR beta signatures. Study-level points and caveats: Dominant in the ex vivo response were TCR beta clonotypes restricted by HLA-C and specific for CMV. Public TCR beta family frequency separated CMV-and-HLA carriers, including in an independent cohort.

TCRdb used MiXCR to reprocess the reads, holding one entry per CDR3 protein. The sample records around 770,000 distinct CDR3 sequences, 29% being singletons. V lost 5 bases to trimming and J lost 9 bases; unmatched junction nucleotides: 15. Germline V gives CDR1 SEHNR, CDR2 FQNEAQ (reference sequence). The CDR3 has 16 residues. This clonotype turned up a few times. What it binds is unknown. The origin of this receptor is a human donor in good health (CMV status not recorded). Some clones in this sample may be carry-over from other donors' samples. The sample here was cultured CD8+ T cells from PBMCs, taken from culture after CMV antigen stimulation. V and J are TRBV7-9 and TRBJ2-1; 8 bases agree with TRBD1. CDR3 sequence (DNA): TGTGCCAGCAGCGCCAGGACAGGGCCGGATAGGGGTGAGCAGTTCTTC. It yields the protein CASSARTGPDRGEQFF.